The 31 T cell receptor beta chains listed next were all sequenced from one sample in a study of OX40 agonist ivuxolimab in advanced cancers. The table came from immunoSEQ multiplex PCR; TCRdb's copy has only in-frame clones and leaves some out. The sample includes 90,000 to 100,000 clones, 70% to 90% of them seen just once. Sequenced material: CD4+ or CD8+ T cells sorted from blood, taken in a trial of the OX40 agonist ivuxolimab. The source is an adult with an advanced solid tumor such as melanoma, head and neck, liver or kidney cancer.

The V and J genes are TRBV29-1 and TRBJ2-1; maybe TRBD1 (6 bases). V shed 6 bases and J shed 9 bases, with 15 bases lying between them. Germline V gives CDR1 SQVTM, CDR2 ANQGSEA. This CDR3 spans 12 amino acids. CDR3 coding DNA: TGCAGCGTGACCCCTACAGGGAGTGAGCAGTTCTTC. Amino acids: CSVTPTGSEQFF.

The chain joins TRBV5-6 to TRBJ1-2; D gene uncertain. From germline, CDR1 is SGHDT and CDR2 YYEEEE. The CDR3 totals 14 residues. The V end lost 3 bases, the J end lost 1 base, and 10 bases lay between the germline ends. This CDR3 reads CASSSIVSNYGYTF. CDR3 nucleotide sequence: TGTGCCAGCAGCTCAATTGTTAGTAACTATGGCTACACCTTC. The full variable domain, in which reference TRBV5-6 and TRBJ1-2 provide the parts outside the CDR3, is DAGVTQSPTHLIKTRGQQVTLRCSPKSGHDTVSWYQQALGQGPQFIFQYYEEEERQRGNFPDRFSGHQFPNYSSELNVNALLLGDSALYLCASSSIVSNYGYTFGSGTRLTVV.

The chain combines TRBV4-1 with TRBJ2-7, with D maybe TRBD1 (6 bases). Trimming stripped 0 bases from V and 3 bases from J, with 18 bases between. The CDR3 sequence is 17 residues long. The germline V gene encodes CDR1 MGHRA and CDR2 YSYEKL. The CDR3 nucleotides read TGCGCCAGCAGCCAAGATATTACGGGACAAGGGTACTACGAGCAGTACTTC. Translated, it gives CASSQDITGQGYYEQYF.

V usage is TRBV30 and J usage is TRBJ2-3; TRBD2 is a possible D gene (5 bases). V lost 2 bases and J lost 5, with 11 bases in between. This CDR3 comprises 13 residues. Looked up from germline, CDR1 is GTSNPN and CDR2 is SVGIG (reference sequence). The CDR3 protein is CAWSSGWRDTQYF. The CDR3 DNA reads TGTGCCTGGAGTAGCGGCTGGAGAGATACGCAGTATTTT.

With regard to this clone: One junction end disagrees with the germline gene, perhaps due to a read error. The chain recombines TRBV7-7 with TRBJ1-1; 10 bases fit TRBD1. The germline V gene encodes CDR1 SSHAT and CDR2 FNYEAQ (reference sequence). CDR3 length equals 13 residues. The CDR3 nucleotides read TGTGCTAGCAGCAAGGACAGGGGGACTGAAGCTTTCTTT. Its protein is CASSKDRGTEAFF.

This clone was observed a single time. CDR3 sequence: CASSPDTLLGYTF. The CDR3 bases are TGTGCCAGCAGCCCGGACACCCTCCTCGGCTACACCTTC. The V and J genes are TRBV28 and TRBJ1-2; D might be TRBD1 (5 bases). Per germline, CDR1 MDHEN and CDR2 SYDVKM. The CDR3 runs to 13 residues. With 6 bases removed from V and 8 bases from J, the gap between germline ends came to 16 bases.

Of note for this clone: The same CDR3 arises from other DNA sequences in this sample as well. The chain combines TRBV28 with TRBJ1-5; 7 bases map to TRBD1. The CDR3 loop spans 14 amino acids. With V trimmed by 6 bases and J by 4 bases, 6 bases remained unmatched. CDR1 and CDR2 (germline): MDHEN, SYDVKM. The CDR3 protein is CASSLGGSNQPQHF. The CDR3 bases are TGTGCCAGCAGCTTAGGGGGCAGTAATCAGCCCCAGCATTTT.

This chain joins TRBV7-9 and TRBJ1-1, with 7 bases lining up with TRBD1. The CDR3 spans 16 residues. Unmatched junction bases numbered 10, after V lost 5 bases and J lost 1 base. Germline loops: CDR1 SEHNR, CDR2 FQNEAQ (reference sequence). The CDR3 nucleotides read TGTGCCAGCAGCCCACTGGGACAGCCATCGAACACTGAAGCTTTCTTT. Translation: CASSPLGQPSNTEAFF. The whole variable domain, filled in from reference TRBV7-9 and TRBJ1-1, reads DTGVSQNPRHKITKRGQNVTFRCDPISEHNRLYWYRQTLGQGPEFLTYFQNEAQLEKSRLLSDRFSAERPKGSFSTLEIQRTEQGDSAMYLCASSPLGQPSNTEAFFGQGTRLTVV.

The genes are TRBV18 and TRBJ1-2; unclear D gene. Germline V gene data show CDR1 as KGHSH and CDR2 as LQKENI. The CDR3 runs 16 residues. The V end lost 0 bases, the J end lost 0 bases, and 11 bases lay between the germline ends. The CDR3 sequence is CASSPPATAANYGYTF. The CDR3 DNA reads TGTGCCAGCTCACCACCGGCTACAGCCGCTAACTATGGCTACACCTTC.

The chain employs TRBV5-1 and TRBJ2-2; no reliable D call. V lost 4 bases and J lost 5, with 15 bases in between. CDR1 and CDR2 from the germline V gene are SGHRS and YFSETQ. This CDR3 comprises 15 residues. The CDR3 region has the DNA TGCGCCAGCAGCCCCGGGTCCCCCGTAACCGGGGAGCTGTTTTTT. Its translation is CASSPGSPVTGELFF.

CDR3 bases: TGTGCCAGCAGCTTAGCGGTACCGGGGTATACGCAGTATTTT. Amino acid sequence: CASSLAVPGYTQYF. The chain combines TRBV11-1 with TRBJ2-3, with a possible D match to TRBD2 (5 bases). Germline V gives CDR1 SGHAT, CDR2 FQDESV (reference sequence). V lost 0 bases to trimming and J lost 7 bases, with 11 bases between them. This CDR3 is built from 14 residues.

J is TRBJ1-2 and V is TRBV29-1; maybe TRBD1 (6 bases). V lost 6 bases to trimming and J lost 4 bases, with 21 bases between them. The germline V gene encodes CDR1 SQVTM and CDR2 ANQGSEA. This CDR3 is 15 amino acids long. For the CDR3, the DNA is TGCAGCGTGCCTTCGGACAGCCTCCTGGGCTATGGCTACACCTTC. Translating it yields CSVPSDSLLGYGYTF.

V is TRBV27 and J is TRBJ2-1; 8 bases line up with TRBD2. In germline, CDR1 is MNHEY, CDR2 SMNVEV (reference sequence). This CDR3 region has 14 residues. V was pared by 8 bases and J by 7 bases, with 10 bases of the junction left unmatched. The CDR3 loop reads CASRAGRAKNEQFF. The CDR3 DNA sequence: TGTGCCAGCCGGGCCGGGAGGGCCAAGAATGAGCAGTTCTTC.

This clone has a single count. The chain has TRBV19 and TRBJ1-2; D call uncertain. The CDR3 spans 14 residues. The V and J ends lost 7 bases and 6 bases respectively, with 18 bases between them. The germline CDR1 and CDR2 sequences are LNHDA and SQIVND (reference sequence). As DNA, the CDR3 is TGTGCCAGTATTCCGGGGTCTCGGAAGGATGGCTACACCTTC. Encoded protein: CASIPGSRKDGYTF.

This clone has a single count. This rearrangement joins TRBV11-2 to TRBJ1-4; tentative D call: TRBD1 (6 bases). CDR3 length: 16 amino acids. V lost 1 base, J lost 8 bases, and 17 bases lay in between. In germline, CDR1 is SGHAT, CDR2 FQNNGV. The CDR3 DNA is TGTGCCAGCAGCTTAGCCGCCCTATCAGGGGTGGAAAAACTGTTTTTT. Amino acids: CASSLAALSGVEKLFF.

V is TRBV6-5 and J is TRBJ1-1; no clear D gene. The CDR3 is 11 residues long. Germline CDR1 MNHEY, CDR2 SVGAGI. V was clipped by 5 bases and J by 7 bases, with 8 bases between them. In DNA form, the CDR3 reads TGTGCCAGCAGTGGACGGGGTGAAGCTTTCTTT. Its protein product is CASSGRGEAFF.

This rearrangement joins TRBV7-9 to TRBJ1-2, with TRBD1 identical over 7 bases. The germline V gene has CDR1 SEHNR and CDR2 FQNEAQ (reference sequence). This CDR3 contains 13 residues. V gave up 5 bases and J gave up 6 bases; unmatched junction bases: 6. The chain's CDR3 is CASSGRQGDGYTF. For the CDR3, the DNA is TGTGCCAGCAGCGGACGACAGGGAGATGGCTACACCTTC.

The chain has TRBV28 and TRBJ2-3; 15 bases match TRBD2. This CDR3 comprises 20 residues. Germline V gene data show CDR1 as MDHEN and CDR2 as SYDVKM. V trimming: 7 bases; J trimming: 6 bases; junction bases outside the gene matches: 20. The CDR3 is CASNPQLGLAGGTLLDTQYF. The CDR3 nucleotides are TGTGCCAGCAATCCTCAGTTGGGACTAGCGGGAGGAACCCTCTTGGATACGCAGTATTTT.

The chain has TRBV9 and TRBJ1-4; D is unresolved. The V end was cut by 1 base, the J end by 8 bases, with 15 bases between. CDR1 and CDR2 (germline): SGDLS, YYNGEE. The CDR3 runs to 15 residues. CDR3 amino acids: CASSVTSGVREKLFF. In nucleotides, the CDR3 is TGTGCCAGCAGCGTAACCAGTGGAGTGCGGGAAAAACTGTTTTTT.

The chain carries TRBV28 and TRBJ1-2; TRBD1 matches at 7 bases. CDR3 length: 12 amino acids. Germline assignment: CDR1 MDHEN and CDR2 SYDVKM. J was trimmed by 3 bases and V by 9 bases; bases with no gene match: 4. CDR3 sequence (DNA): TGTGCCAGTCAAGGGGGCGACTATGGCTACACCTTC. It translates to CASQGGDYGYTF.

This chain links TRBV5-4 with TRBJ2-1, with 13 nucleotides matching TRBD2. The CDR3 has 15 amino acids. In germline, CDR1 is SGHNT, CDR2 YYREEE (reference sequence). V dropped 0 bases and J dropped 7; count of bases not matched to a gene: 1. For the CDR3, the DNA is TGTGCCAGCAGCTTGGTGACTAGCGGGGGGAATGAGCAGTTCTTC. Its translation: CASSLVTSGGNEQFF.

V usage is TRBV10-3 and J usage is TRBJ2-3; 8 bases fit TRBD2. Trimming removed 4 bases from V and 1 base from J; junction bases left unmatched: 7. CDR1 is ENHRY and CDR2 is SYGVKD in the germline V gene. The CDR3 extends over 16 amino acids. In nucleotides, the CDR3 is TGTGCCATCAGTGCTCTAGCGGGCCTACGCACAGATACGCAGTATTTT. It yields the protein CAISALAGLRTDTQYF.

V usage is TRBV10-3 and J usage is TRBJ2-1, with 9 bases fitting TRBD1. CDR3 length: 16 amino acids. The junction had 10 bases not matched to a gene; V was cut back by 3 bases and J by 7 bases. From germline, CDR1 is ENHRY and CDR2 SYGVKD. In DNA, the CDR3 is TGTGCCATCAGTGATTTAACCGGACAGGGGAGGAATGAGCAGTTCTTC. Translated, it gives CAISDLTGQGRNEQFF.

In this sample, this clone turned up once. J is TRBJ2-2 and V is TRBV28, with 10 nucleotides matching TRBD2. Germline values: CDR1 MDHEN, CDR2 SYDVKM. V was clipped by 1 base and J by 8 bases; unmatched bases: 10. The CDR3 consists of 17 residues. The CDR3 DNA sequence: TGTGCCAGCAGTTTATCGACTAGCGGGCACCCCCCGGGGGAGCTGTTTTTT. It specifies CASSLSTSGHPPGELFF.

The chain couples TRBV30 to TRBJ2-1; D ambiguous. Germline CDR1 GTSNPN, CDR2 SVGIG (reference sequence). V lost 4 bases and J 7 bases, leaving 14 bases between the germline ends. There are 13 residues in the CDR3. The CDR3 coding sequence is TGTGCCTGGACCGGACGACTTGCGAATGAGCAGTTCTTC. The encoded protein is CAWTGRLANEQFF. The whole variable domain, filled in from reference TRBV30 and TRBJ2-1, reads SQTIHQWPATLVQPVGSPLSLECTVEGTSNPNLYWYRQAAGRGLQLLFYSVGIGQISSEVPQNLSASRPQDRQFILSSKKLLLSDSGFYLCAWTGRLANEQFFGPGTRLTVL.

The V call is TRBV10-3, the J call TRBJ2-2; 14 bases map to TRBD2. Germline CDR1 is ENHRY and CDR2 is SYGVKD. CDR3 length: 18 residues. V lost 6 bases to trimming and J lost 5 bases; unmatched junction nucleotides: 11. CDR3 loop: CAISPMTSGRARTGELFF. The DNA for the CDR3 is TGTGCCATCAGCCCTATGACTAGCGGGAGGGCCAGGACCGGGGAGCTGTTTTTT.

V and J are TRBV25-1 and TRBJ1-4, with D possibly being TRBD1 (5 bases). The ends were cut back, 2 bases at V and 7 bases at J, with 20 bases in the middle. Germline V lookup: CDR1 MGHDK, CDR2 SYGVNS. This CDR3 comprises 17 residues. CDR3 nucleotide sequence: TGTGCCAGCAGTGAACTAAGACACCGGGACGGTGTTGAAAAACTGTTTTTT. This sequence encodes CASSELRHRDGVEKLFF. Combining the CDR3 with reference TRBV25-1 and TRBJ1-4 gives the whole variable domain EADIYQTPRYLVIGTGKKITLECSQTMGHDKMYWYQQDPGMELHLIHYSYGVNSTEKGDLSSESTVSRIRTEHFPLTLESARPSHTSQYLCASSELRHRDGVEKLFFGSGTQLSVL.

The chain links TRBV6-4 to TRBJ2-7; D may be TRBD1 (6 bases). V was shortened by 4 bases and J by 1 base, with 14 bases between the two germline ends. This CDR3 is 15 amino acids long. Germline-derived CDR1 and CDR2 are MRHNA and SNTAGT. This CDR3 is CASSGQKGESYEQYV. CDR3 coding DNA: TGTGCCAGCAGTGGTCAGAAGGGGGAATCCTACGAGCAGTACGTC.

This chain links TRBV5-5 with TRBJ1-2; TRBD1 matches at 9 bases. The CDR3 contains 14 residues. Germline V lookup: CDR1 SGHKS, CDR2 YYEKEE (reference sequence). V was clipped by 5 bases and J by 2 bases; unmatched bases: 4. CDR3 region: CASSPQGANYGYTF. DNA for the CDR3: TGTGCCAGCAGTCCACAGGGGGCGAACTATGGCTACACCTTC.

The chain recombines TRBV28 with TRBJ1-5; maybe TRBD1 (5 bases). This CDR3 comprises 15 residues. Trimming left V 6 bases short and J 6 bases short, with 18 bases between. CDR1 and CDR2 from the germline V gene are MDHEN and SYDVKM. The CDR3 region has the DNA TGTGCCAGCAGATCCAGGCAGGGATCCGGTCAGCCCCAGCATTTT. Protein sequence: CASRSRQGSGQPQHF.

The genes are TRBV29-1 and TRBJ2-3; unclear D gene. Germline CDR1 reads SQVTM; CDR2 reads ANQGSEA. The V end was cut by 3 bases, the J end by 0 bases, with 10 bases between. The CDR3 loop spans 14 amino acids. CDR3 in DNA: TGCAGCGTTGAGGCAGGAGCTAGCACAGATACGCAGTATTTT. Its translation is CSVEAGASTDTQYF.